This TCR beta chain was recovered during a study of cytomegalovirus exposure and HLA in healthy donors. The table came from immunoSEQ multiplex PCR; TCRdb's copy has only in-frame clones and leaves some out. The table includes 150,000 to 170,000 clones, around 84% detected once. CDR1 is SEHNR and CDR2 is FQNEAQ in the germline V gene (reference sequence). V was cut by 5 bases and J by 0 bases, with 13 bases left in between. CDR3 length: 15 residues. This clonotype was obtained from a human donor in good health. The J gene is TRBJ1-2, the V gene TRBV7-9, with TRBD1 as a possible D gene (5 bases). Input material: PBMCs. DNA for the CDR3: TGTGCCAGCAGCCCGGGGGGACCCGCTAACTATGGCTACACCTTC. As protein: CASSPGGPANYGYTF.